Shown below are 14 T cell receptor beta chains from a single sample sequenced in a study of cytomegalovirus exposure and HLA in healthy donors. Vbeta (60) and Jbeta (13) primers were used in the PCR. Repertoires were generated with immunoSEQ multiplex PCR, while TCRdb's copy carries only in-frame clones and drops some. The sample data list over 200,000 clones. Sequencing used PBMCs. All receptors derive from a woman aged 25 to 45 in good health and CMV-seropositive.

The V call is TRBV6-1, the J call TRBJ2-5; D gene unclear. The CDR3 consists of 11 residues. CDR1 MNHNS and CDR2 SASEGT come from the germline V gene. Trimming took 6 bases from V and 2 from J, leaving 4 bases between them. Here the CDR3 reads CASSRQETQYF. CDR3 bases: TGTGCCAGCAGCCGTCAAGAGACCCAGTACTTC.

The V call is TRBV14, the J call TRBJ2-7, with 11 bases identical to TRBD2. The V gene end was trimmed by 5 bases and the J gene end by 6 bases; junction bases not matched to a gene: 6. Germline CDR1 reads SGHDN; CDR2 reads FVKESK. The CDR3 has 14 residues. CDR3 loop: CASSTRLAGSEQYF. CDR3 DNA sequence: TGTGCCAGCAGCACCCGACTAGCGGGAAGCGAGCAGTACTTC.

Here the CDR3 DNA reads TGCGCCAGCAGCCACACCTCCGGGTTCCGACCCTCCTACGAGCAGTACTTC. It encodes CASSHTSGFRPSYEQYF. The rearrangement links TRBV4-1 to TRBJ2-7; D is unclear. V gave up 3 bases and J gave up 0 bases, with 18 bases separating them. The CDR3 is 17 residues long. CDR1 and CDR2 from the germline V gene are MGHRA and YSYEKL.

The gene calls are TRBV4-1 and TRBJ1-1; 9 bases align to TRBD1. With 4 bases clipped from V and 2 bases from J, the junction kept 5 bases outside the gene matches. From germline, CDR1 is MGHRA and CDR2 YSYEKL. This CDR3 has 15 amino acids. The chain's CDR3 is CASSLQQGANTEAFF. The CDR3, as DNA: TGCGCCAGCAGCCTTCAACAGGGGGCCAACACTGAAGCTTTCTTT.

The CDR3 coding sequence is TGCAGCGTTGAAACCGGGACAGGGAATGGCTACACCTTC. It codes for CSVETGTGNGYTF. This rearrangement joins TRBV29-1 to TRBJ1-2; 9 bases are a match to TRBD1. V lost 2 bases to trimming and J lost 6 bases; unmatched junction nucleotides: 4. Germline CDR1 is SQVTM and CDR2 is ANQGSEA. The CDR3 runs to 13 residues.

The V and J genes are TRBV2 and TRBJ2-5; D is undetermined. V was pared by 4 bases and J by 2 bases, with 11 bases between. CDR3 size: 14 residues. Germline CDR1 and CDR2: SNHLY and FYNNEI. DNA for the CDR3: TGTGCCAGCAGTGTATTGGAGTTACAAGAGACCCAGTACTTC. Translation: CASSVLELQETQYF.

The V call is TRBV27, the J call TRBJ1-1, with TRBD1 as a possible D gene (5 bases). Germline V CDR1 and CDR2: MNHEY, SMNVEV (reference sequence). The CDR3 is made up of 17 amino acids. Trimming removed 6 bases from V and 0 bases from J, with 20 bases in between. DNA of the CDR3: TGTGCCAGCAGGACCACAGGAAGGACCTTCATGAACACTGAAGCTTTCTTT. This translates into CASRTTGRTFMNTEAFF.

The chain is built from TRBV4-1 and TRBJ1-1, with TRBD1 matching over 8 bases. Germline-derived CDR1 and CDR2 are MGHRA and YSYEKL. The CDR3 spans 16 residues. V trimming: 0 bases; J trimming: 12 bases; junction bases outside the gene matches: 15. The CDR3 DNA follows: TGCGCCAGCAGCCAAGATCACCTCGGGACAGGCTTTAAAACTTTCTTT. Residues: CASSQDHLGTGFKTFF.

As DNA, the CDR3 is TGCGCCAGCAGCTTGGCCGGCACAGGGAACTATGGCTACACCTTC. Translating it yields CASSLAGTGNYGYTF. This chain joins TRBV5-1 and TRBJ1-2, with D perhaps TRBD1 (6 bases). Trimming stripped 0 bases from V and 2 bases from J, with 11 bases between. The CDR3 sequence is 15 residues long. Germline V CDR1 and CDR2: SGHRS, YFSETQ. Combining the CDR3 with reference TRBV5-1 and TRBJ1-2 gives the whole variable domain KAGVTQTPRYLIKTRGQQVTLSCSPISGHRSVSWYQQTPGQGLQFLFEYFSETQRNKGNFPGRFSGRQFSNSRSEMNVSTLELGDSALYLCASSLAGTGNYGYTFGSGTRLTVV.

This chain uses TRBV7-2 with TRBJ1-4; the match to TRBD1 covers 10 bases. The V and J ends lost 1 base and 4 bases, in that order; junction bases with no gene match: 9. CDR1 and CDR2 from the germline V gene are SGHTA and FQGNSA. The CDR3 is 18 amino acids. The CDR3 is CASSLVPGQGSLNEKLFF. The CDR3 nucleotides read TGTGCCAGCAGCTTAGTCCCGGGACAGGGGAGCCTTAATGAAAAACTGTTTTTT. The whole variable domain, filled in from reference TRBV7-2 and TRBJ1-4, reads GAGVSQSPSNKVTEKGKDVELRCDPISGHTALYWYRQSLGQGLEFLIYFQGNSAPDKSGLPSDRFSAERTGGSVSTLTIQRTQQEDSAVYLCASSLVPGQGSLNEKLFFGSGTQLSVL.

The rearrangement links TRBV29-1 to TRBJ2-7, with D possibly matching TRBD2 (5 bases). CDR1 is SQVTM, CDR2 ANQGSEA, per germline. V gave up 7 bases and J gave up 3 bases, with 16 bases separating them. This CDR3 spans 13 amino acids. CDR3 nucleotides: TGCAGCGCCCTGAACGAGGGCCACTACGAGCAGTACTTC. Translated, it gives CSALNEGHYEQYF.

The J gene is TRBJ2-2, the V gene TRBV9; D is ambiguous. Looked up from germline, CDR1 is SGDLS and CDR2 is YYNGEE. Between the trimmed V and J ends, which lost 1 base and 2 bases, there was a span of 6 bases. The CDR3 totals 14 residues. The CDR3 loop is CASSVTGNTGELFF. CDR3 coding DNA: TGTGCCAGCAGCGTAACGGGTAACACCGGGGAGCTGTTTTTT. Complete variable domain (other parts from reference TRBV9 and TRBJ2-2): DSGVTQTPKHLITATGQRVTLRCSPRSGDLSVYWYQQSLDQGLQFLIQYYNGEERAKGNILERFSAQQFPDLHSELNLSSLELGDSALYFCASSVTGNTGELFFGEGSRLTVL.

The V call is TRBV5-4, the J call TRBJ2-3; D is possibly TRBD2 (6 bases). CDR1 is SGHNT, CDR2 YYREEE, per germline (reference sequence). Trimming took off 0 bases at V and 0 bases at J, with 14 bases between the two ends. The CDR3 consists of 17 residues. The CDR3 loop reads CASSLALGGGSTDTQYF. The CDR3 nucleotides read TGTGCCAGCAGCTTGGCCTTGGGCGGAGGGAGCACAGATACGCAGTATTTT. Full variable domain (missing parts from reference TRBV5-4 and TRBJ2-3): ETGVTQSPTHLIKTRGQQVTLRCSSQSGHNTVSWYQQALGQGPQFIFQYYREEENGRGNFPPRFSGLQFPNYSSELNVNALELDDSALYLCASSLALGGGSTDTQYFGPGTRLTVL.

The chain couples TRBV7-9 to TRBJ2-5; possible D gene TRBD2, 5 bases. Trimming stripped 5 bases from V and 1 base from J, with 8 bases between. Germline CDR1 reads SEHNR; CDR2 reads FQNEAQ (reference sequence). The CDR3 totals 13 residues. CDR3 residues: CASSPGVQETQYF. CDR3 nucleotide sequence: TGTGCCAGCAGCCCCGGGGTCCAAGAGACCCAGTACTTC.